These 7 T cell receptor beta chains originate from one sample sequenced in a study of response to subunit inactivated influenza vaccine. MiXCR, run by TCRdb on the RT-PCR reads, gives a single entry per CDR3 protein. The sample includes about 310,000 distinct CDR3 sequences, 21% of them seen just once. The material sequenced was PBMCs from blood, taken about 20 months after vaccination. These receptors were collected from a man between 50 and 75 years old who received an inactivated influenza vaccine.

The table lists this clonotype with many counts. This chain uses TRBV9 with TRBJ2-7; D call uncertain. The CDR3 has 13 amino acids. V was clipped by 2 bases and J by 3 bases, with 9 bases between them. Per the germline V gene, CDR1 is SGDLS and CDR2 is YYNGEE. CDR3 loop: CASSVTPHYEQYF. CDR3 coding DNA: TGTGCCAGCAGCGTGACCCCGCACTACGAGCAGTACTTC.

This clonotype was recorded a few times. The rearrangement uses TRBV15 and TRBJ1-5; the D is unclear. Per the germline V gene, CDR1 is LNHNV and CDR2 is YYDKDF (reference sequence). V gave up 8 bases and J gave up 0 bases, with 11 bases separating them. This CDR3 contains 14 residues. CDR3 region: CATQTRYSNQPQHF. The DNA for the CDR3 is TGTGCCACCCAGACACGTTATAGCAATCAGCCCCAGCATTTT.

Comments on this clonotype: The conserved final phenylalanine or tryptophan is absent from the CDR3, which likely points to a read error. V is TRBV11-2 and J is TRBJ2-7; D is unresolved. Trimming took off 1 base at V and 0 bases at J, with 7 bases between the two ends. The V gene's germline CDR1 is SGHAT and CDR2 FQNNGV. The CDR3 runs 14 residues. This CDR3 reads CASSLGVNSYEQYL. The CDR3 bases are TGTGCCAGCAGCTTAGGAGTCAACTCCTACGAGCAGTACCTC.

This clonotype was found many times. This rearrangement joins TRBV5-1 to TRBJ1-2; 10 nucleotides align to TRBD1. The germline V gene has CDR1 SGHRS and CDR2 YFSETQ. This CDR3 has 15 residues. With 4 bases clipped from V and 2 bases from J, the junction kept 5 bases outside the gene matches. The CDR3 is CASSPGQGVNYGYTF. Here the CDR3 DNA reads TGCGCCAGCAGCCCTGGACAGGGGGTGAACTATGGCTACACCTTC. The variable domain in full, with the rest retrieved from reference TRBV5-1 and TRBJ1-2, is KAGVTQTPRYLIKTRGQQVTLSCSPISGHRSVSWYQQTPGQGLQFLFEYFSETQRNKGNFPGRFSGRQFSNSRSEMNVSTLELGDSALYLCASSPGQGVNYGYTFGSGTRLTVV.

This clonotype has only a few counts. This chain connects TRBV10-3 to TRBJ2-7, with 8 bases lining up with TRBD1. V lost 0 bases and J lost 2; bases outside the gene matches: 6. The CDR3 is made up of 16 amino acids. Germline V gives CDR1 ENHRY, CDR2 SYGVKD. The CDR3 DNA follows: TGTGCCATCAGTGAGTCGGTTACAGGGGGTGCCTACGAGCAGTACTTC. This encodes CAISESVTGGAYEQYF.

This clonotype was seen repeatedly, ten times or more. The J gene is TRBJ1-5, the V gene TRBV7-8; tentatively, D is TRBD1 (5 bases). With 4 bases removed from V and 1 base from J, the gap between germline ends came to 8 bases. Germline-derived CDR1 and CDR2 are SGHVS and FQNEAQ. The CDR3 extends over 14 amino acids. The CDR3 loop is CASSWGVSNQPQHF. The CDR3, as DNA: TGTGCCAGCAGCTGGGGGGTCAGCAATCAGCCCCAGCATTTT.

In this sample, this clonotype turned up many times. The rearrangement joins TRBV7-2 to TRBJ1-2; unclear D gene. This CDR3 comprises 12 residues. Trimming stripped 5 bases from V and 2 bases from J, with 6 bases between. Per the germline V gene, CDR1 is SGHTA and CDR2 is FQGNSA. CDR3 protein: CASSPWNYGYTF. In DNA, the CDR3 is TGTGCCAGCAGCCCCTGGAACTATGGCTACACCTTC.